This T cell receptor beta chain was recovered during a study of post-analysis software for immune sequencing data. Study as a whole: Disease courses included relapsing-remitting, secondary progressive and progressive-relapsing multiple sclerosis.

This clonotype was picked up one time. Unique molecular identifiers tagged the TCR beta cDNA libraries. Using its own MiXCR run on the PCR reads, TCRdb lists one record per CDR3 protein. Among about 430,000 distinct CDR3 sequences listed, 39% were seen once. The sequencing input was blood. The origin of this receptor is a girl aged 2 to 9 with multiple sclerosis.

The CDR3 here is CASSFTRYGYTF. As DNA, the CDR3 is TGTGCCAGCAGTTTCACCCGTTATGGCTACACCTTC. This rearrangement joins TRBV28 to TRBJ1-2; D remains unclear. This CDR3 contains 12 residues. Trimming stripped 3 bases from V and 5 bases from J, with 7 bases between. Germline CDR1 and CDR2: MDHEN and SYDVKM.